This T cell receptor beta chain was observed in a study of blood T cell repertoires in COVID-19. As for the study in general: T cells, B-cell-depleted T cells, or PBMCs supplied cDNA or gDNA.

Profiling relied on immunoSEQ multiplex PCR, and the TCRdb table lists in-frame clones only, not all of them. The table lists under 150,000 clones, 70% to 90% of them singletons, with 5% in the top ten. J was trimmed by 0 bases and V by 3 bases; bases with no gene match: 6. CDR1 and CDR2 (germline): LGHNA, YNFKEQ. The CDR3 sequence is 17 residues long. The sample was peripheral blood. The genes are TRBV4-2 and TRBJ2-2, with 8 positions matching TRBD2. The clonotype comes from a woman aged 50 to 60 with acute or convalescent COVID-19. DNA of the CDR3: TGTGCCAGCAGCCAGGCGGGGGGACCTGCGAACACCGGGGAGCTGTTTTTT. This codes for CASSQAGGPANTGELFF.